The 7 T cell receptor beta chains below come from one sample, sequenced in a study of T cell repertoires in cytomegalovirus infection. From the reads, TCRdb called clonotypes with MiXCR, one entry per CDR3 protein. Here the sample spans roughly 230,000 distinct CDR3 sequences, 15% to 20% being singletons. Sequenced input: CD8+ T cells from PBMCs. The receptor source for this set is a human donor in good health (CMV status not recorded). Some clones in this sample may be carry-over from other donors' samples.

Ten or more counts support this clonotype. The rearrangement joins TRBV7-2 to TRBJ2-7; D not certain. The V end was cut by 0 bases, the J end by 0 bases, with 9 bases between. Per germline, CDR1 SGHTA and CDR2 FQGNSA. The CDR3 is 15 residues long. DNA for the CDR3: TGTGCCAGCAGCTTAGCGGGTCCCTCCTCCTACGAGCAGTACTTC. This translates into CASSLAGPSSYEQYF. The entire variable domain, with the rest obtained from reference TRBV7-2 and TRBJ2-7, is as follows: GAGVSQSPSNKVTEKGKDVELRCDPISGHTALYWYRQSLGQGLEFLIYFQGNSAPDKSGLPSDRFSAERTGGSVSTLTIQRTQQEDSAVYLCASSLAGPSSYEQYFGPGTRLTVT.

This clonotype was recorded at least ten times. The chain employs TRBV12-3 or TRBV12-4 and TRBJ2-5; no definite D call. Trimming shortened V by 1 base and J by 5 bases, and 8 bases separated the two germline ends. The CDR3 has 13 amino acids. The CDR3 coding sequence is TGTGCCAGCAGTTTAGGGGTGTTGGAGACCCAGTACTTC. Amino acid sequence: CASSLGVLETQYF.

This clonotype was detected a few times. The V call is TRBV7-6, the J call TRBJ1-2; 9 bases match TRBD1. The V and J ends lost 1 base and 6 bases, in that order; junction bases with no gene match: 3. Germline V CDR1 and CDR2: SGHVS, FNYEAQ. This CDR3 has 14 amino acids. CDR3 sequence reads: CASSLGTGADGYTF. Here the CDR3 DNA reads TGTGCCAGCAGCTTAGGGACAGGGGCGGATGGCTACACCTTC.

This clonotype came up a few times. The chain carries TRBV20-1 and TRBJ2-7, with D maybe TRBD1 (5 bases). The V and J ends lost 0 bases and 5 bases respectively, with 17 bases between them. Germline V lookup: CDR1 DFQATT, CDR2 SNEGSKA (reference sequence). CDR3 length: 15 amino acids. The DNA for the CDR3 is TGCAGTGCTAGAGACCTGGACACCTCTGGCAACGAGCAGTACTTC. It codes for CSARDLDTSGNEQYF.

The J gene is TRBJ2-7, the V gene TRBV2; possibly TRBD1 for D (6 bases). The CDR3 extends over 14 amino acids. Germline V gives CDR1 SNHLY, CDR2 FYNNEI. V gave up 3 bases and J gave up 4 bases, with 13 bases separating them. CDR3 nucleotide sequence: TGTGCCAGCAGTGACCCCGACAGGTTATACGAGCAGTACTTC. It specifies CASSDPDRLYEQYF.

The chain has TRBV5-1 and TRBJ2-1; D possibly corresponds to TRBD2 (7 bases). V was cut by 2 bases and J by 5 bases, with 14 bases left in between. Germline lookup yields CDR1 SGHRS and CDR2 YFSETQ. The CDR3 contains 15 residues. CDR3 DNA: TGCGCCAGCAGCTTCTTCGGGGGGCGTGACAATGAGCAGTTCTTC. It is translated as CASSFFGGRDNEQFF.

This clonotype was seen ten or more times. The chain's CDR3 is CASSIRSGGGYNEQFF. The CDR3, as DNA: TGTGCCAGTAGTATCCGCAGCGGGGGTGGCTACAATGAGCAGTTCTTC. The V gene is TRBV19, the J gene TRBJ2-1, with TRBD2 matching over 8 bases. The CDR3 runs to 16 residues. The ends lost 3 bases at V and 3 bases at J; junction bases unmatched: 7. Germline V gene data show CDR1 as LNHDA and CDR2 as SQIVND (reference sequence).